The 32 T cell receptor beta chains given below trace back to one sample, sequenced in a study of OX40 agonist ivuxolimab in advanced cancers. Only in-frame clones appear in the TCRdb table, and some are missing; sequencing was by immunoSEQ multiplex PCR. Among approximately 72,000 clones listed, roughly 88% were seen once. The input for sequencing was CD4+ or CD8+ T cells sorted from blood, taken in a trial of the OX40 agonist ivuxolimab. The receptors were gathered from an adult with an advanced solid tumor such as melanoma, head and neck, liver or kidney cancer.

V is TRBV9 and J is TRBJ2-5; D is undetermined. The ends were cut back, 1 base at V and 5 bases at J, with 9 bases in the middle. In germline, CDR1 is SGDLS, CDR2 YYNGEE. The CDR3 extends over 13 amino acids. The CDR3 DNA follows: TGTGCCAGCAGCGTATTACCCCAGGAGACCCAGTACTTC. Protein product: CASSVLPQETQYF.

This CDR3 is CSAGTENQPQHF. Written as DNA, the CDR3 is TGCAGCGCTGGGACCGAGAATCAGCCCCAGCATTTT. The V and J genes are TRBV29-1 and TRBJ1-5; a weak D match, TRBD1 (5 bases). CDR1 is SQVTM, CDR2 ANQGSEA, per germline. Trimming took off 7 bases at V and 4 bases at J, with 11 bases between the two ends. The CDR3 runs to 12 residues.

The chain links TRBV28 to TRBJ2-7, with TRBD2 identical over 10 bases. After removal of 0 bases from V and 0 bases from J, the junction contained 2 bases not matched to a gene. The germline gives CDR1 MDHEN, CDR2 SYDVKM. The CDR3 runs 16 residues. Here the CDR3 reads CASSLWASGSSYEQYF. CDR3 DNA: TGTGCCAGCAGTTTATGGGCTAGCGGGAGCTCCTACGAGCAGTACTTC.

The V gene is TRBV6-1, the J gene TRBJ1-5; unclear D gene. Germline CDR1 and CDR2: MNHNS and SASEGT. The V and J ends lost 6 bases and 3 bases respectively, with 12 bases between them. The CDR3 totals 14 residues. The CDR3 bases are TGTGCCAGCAGCACATATGGGGTCAATCAGCCCCAGCATTTT. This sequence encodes CASSTYGVNQPQHF.

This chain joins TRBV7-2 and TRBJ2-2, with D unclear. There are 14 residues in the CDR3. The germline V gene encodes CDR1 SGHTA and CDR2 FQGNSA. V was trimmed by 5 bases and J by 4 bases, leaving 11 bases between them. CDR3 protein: CASSRSHGTGELFF. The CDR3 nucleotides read TGTGCCAGCAGCCGATCCCACGGCACCGGGGAGCTGTTTTTT.

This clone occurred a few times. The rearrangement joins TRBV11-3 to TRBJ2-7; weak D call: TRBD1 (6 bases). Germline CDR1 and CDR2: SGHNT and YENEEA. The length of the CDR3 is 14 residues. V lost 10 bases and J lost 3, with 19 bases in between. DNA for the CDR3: TGTGCCATTCAAACCGGGACACCTCTCTACGAGCAGTACTTC. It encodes CAIQTGTPLYEQYF.

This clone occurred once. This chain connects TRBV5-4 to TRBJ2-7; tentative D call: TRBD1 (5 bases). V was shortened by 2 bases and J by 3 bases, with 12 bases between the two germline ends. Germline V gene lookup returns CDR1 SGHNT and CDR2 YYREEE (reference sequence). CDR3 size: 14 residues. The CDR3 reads CASSLAGAGYEQYF. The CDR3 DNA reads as TGTGCCAGCAGCTTAGCTGGGGCTGGCTACGAGCAGTACTTC. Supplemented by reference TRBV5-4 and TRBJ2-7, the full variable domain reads ETGVTQSPTHLIKTRGQQVTLRCSSQSGHNTVSWYQQALGQGPQFIFQYYREEENGRGNFPPRFSGLQFPNYSSELNVNALELDDSALYLCASSLAGAGYEQYFGPGTRLTVT.

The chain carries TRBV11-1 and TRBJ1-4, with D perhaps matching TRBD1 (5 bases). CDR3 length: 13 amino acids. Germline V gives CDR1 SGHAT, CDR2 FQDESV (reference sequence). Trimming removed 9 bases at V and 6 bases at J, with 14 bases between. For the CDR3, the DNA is TGTGCCAGTTCAATGGGAGGGGATGAAAAACTGTTTTTT. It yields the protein CASSMGGDEKLFF.

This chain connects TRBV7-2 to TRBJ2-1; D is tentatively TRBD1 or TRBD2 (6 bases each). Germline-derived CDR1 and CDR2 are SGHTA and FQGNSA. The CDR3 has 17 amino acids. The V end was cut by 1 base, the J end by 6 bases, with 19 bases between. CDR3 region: CASSLDQGRRVRNEQFF. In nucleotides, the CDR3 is TGTGCCAGCAGCTTAGATCAGGGGCGGAGGGTACGCAATGAGCAGTTCTTC.

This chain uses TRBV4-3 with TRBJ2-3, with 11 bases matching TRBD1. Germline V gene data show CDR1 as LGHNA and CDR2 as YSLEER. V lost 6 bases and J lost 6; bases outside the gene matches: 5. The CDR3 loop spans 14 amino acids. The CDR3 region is CASRRTGGEDTQYF. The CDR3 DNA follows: TGCGCCAGCAGACGGACAGGGGGCGAGGATACGCAGTATTTT.

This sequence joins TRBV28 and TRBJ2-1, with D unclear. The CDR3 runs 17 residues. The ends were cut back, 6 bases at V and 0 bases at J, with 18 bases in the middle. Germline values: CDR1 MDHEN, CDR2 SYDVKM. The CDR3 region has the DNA TGTGCCAGCAGCCCCCCAGGCCCCTGGGGCTCCTACAATGAGCAGTTCTTC. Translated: CASSPPGPWGSYNEQFF.

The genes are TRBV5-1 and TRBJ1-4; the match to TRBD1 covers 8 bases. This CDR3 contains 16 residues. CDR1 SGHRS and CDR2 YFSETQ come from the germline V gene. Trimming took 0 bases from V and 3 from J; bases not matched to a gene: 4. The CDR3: CASSLVSTGANEKLFF. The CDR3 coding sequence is TGCGCCAGCAGCTTGGTCTCGACAGGGGCTAATGAAAAACTGTTTTTT.

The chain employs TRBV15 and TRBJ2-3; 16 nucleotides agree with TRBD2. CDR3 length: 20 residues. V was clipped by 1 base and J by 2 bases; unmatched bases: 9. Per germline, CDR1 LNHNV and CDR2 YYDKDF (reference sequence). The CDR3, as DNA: TGTGCCACCAGCAGAGCTCAGGGACTAGCGGGAGGGCCGATCACAGATACGCAGTATTTT. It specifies CATSRAQGLAGGPITDTQYF.

The CDR3 region has the DNA TGTGCCAGCAGTGCGCTAGTCGGCAATGAGCAGTTCTTC. Translated, it gives CASSALVGNEQFF. The V gene is TRBV6-4, the J gene TRBJ2-1; no reliable D call. In germline, CDR1 is MRHNA, CDR2 SNTAGT. The CDR3 is 13 amino acids. V shed 4 bases and J shed 6 bases, with 10 bases lying between them.

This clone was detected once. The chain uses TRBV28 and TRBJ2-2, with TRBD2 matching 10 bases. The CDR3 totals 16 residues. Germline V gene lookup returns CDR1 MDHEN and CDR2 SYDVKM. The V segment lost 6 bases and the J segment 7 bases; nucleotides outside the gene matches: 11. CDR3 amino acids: CASSPSGSGAGGELFF. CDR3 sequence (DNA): TGTGCCAGCAGCCCTAGCGGGAGTGGTGCTGGCGGGGAGCTGTTTTTT. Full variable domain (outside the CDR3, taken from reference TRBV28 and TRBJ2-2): DVKVTQSSRYLVKRTGEKVFLECVQDMDHENMFWYRQDPGLGLRLIYFSYDVKMKEKGDIPEGYSVSREKKERFSLILESASTNQTSMYLCASSPSGSGAGGELFFGEGSRLTVL.

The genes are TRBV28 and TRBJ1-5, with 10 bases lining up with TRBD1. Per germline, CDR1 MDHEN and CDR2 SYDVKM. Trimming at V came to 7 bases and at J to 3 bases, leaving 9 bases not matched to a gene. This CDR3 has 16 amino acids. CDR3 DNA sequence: TGTGCCAGCAAGACAGGGGGCGGAATGGTCAATCAGCCCCAGCATTTT. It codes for CASKTGGGMVNQPQHF.

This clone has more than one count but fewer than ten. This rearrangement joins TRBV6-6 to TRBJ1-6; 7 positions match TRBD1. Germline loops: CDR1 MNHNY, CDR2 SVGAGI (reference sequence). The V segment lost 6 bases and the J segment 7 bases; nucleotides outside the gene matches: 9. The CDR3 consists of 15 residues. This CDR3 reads CASRIRQGENSPLHF. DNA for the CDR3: TGTGCCAGCAGAATCCGACAGGGAGAAAATTCACCCCTCCACTTT.

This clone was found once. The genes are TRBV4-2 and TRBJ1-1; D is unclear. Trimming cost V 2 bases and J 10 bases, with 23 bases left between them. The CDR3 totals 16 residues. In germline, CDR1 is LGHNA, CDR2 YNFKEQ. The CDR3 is CASSQQAGEGGWIAFF. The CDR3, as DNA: TGTGCCAGCAGCCAACAAGCGGGTGAGGGTGGGTGGATAGCTTTCTTT.

CDR3 nucleotide sequence: TGTGCCAGCTCACCGGACGTCGGCAATGAGCAGTTCTTC. Protein sequence: CASSPDVGNEQFF. V and J are TRBV18 and TRBJ2-1; D is uncertain. This CDR3 comprises 13 residues. Between the trimmed V and J ends, which lost 3 bases and 6 bases, there was a span of 9 bases. The germline gives CDR1 KGHSH, CDR2 LQKENI.

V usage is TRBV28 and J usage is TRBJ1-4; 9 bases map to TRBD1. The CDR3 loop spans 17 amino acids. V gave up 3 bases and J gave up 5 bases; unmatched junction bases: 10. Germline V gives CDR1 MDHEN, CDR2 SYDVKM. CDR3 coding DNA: TGTGCCAGCAGTTTGAGGAACAGGGGGCGGGGGAATGAAAAACTGTTTTTT. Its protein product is CASSLRNRGRGNEKLFF.

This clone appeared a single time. CDR3 sequence: CASSPGQQGNTEAFF. As DNA, the CDR3 is TGTGCCAGCTCACCAGGTCAACAGGGGAACACTGAAGCTTTCTTT. V gene TRBV18 combines with J gene TRBJ1-1, with a possible D match to TRBD1 (6 bases). Germline-derived CDR1 and CDR2 are KGHSH and LQKENI. This CDR3 region has 15 residues. Between the trimmed V and J ends, which lost 2 bases and 1 base, there was a span of 11 bases.

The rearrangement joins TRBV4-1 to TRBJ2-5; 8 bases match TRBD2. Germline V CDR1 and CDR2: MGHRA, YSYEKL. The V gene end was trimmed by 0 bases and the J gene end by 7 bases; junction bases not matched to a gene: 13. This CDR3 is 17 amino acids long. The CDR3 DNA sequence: TGCGCCAGCAGCCAAGATCAAGCGGGAGTGGGTGAGGGGACCCAGTACTTC. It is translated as CASSQDQAGVGEGTQYF.

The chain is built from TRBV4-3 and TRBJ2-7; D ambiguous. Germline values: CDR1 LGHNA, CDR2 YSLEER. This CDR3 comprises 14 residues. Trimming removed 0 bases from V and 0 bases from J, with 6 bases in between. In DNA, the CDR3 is TGCGCCAGCAGCCAAGACCCGCGCTCCTACGAGCAGTACTTC. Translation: CASSQDPRSYEQYF.

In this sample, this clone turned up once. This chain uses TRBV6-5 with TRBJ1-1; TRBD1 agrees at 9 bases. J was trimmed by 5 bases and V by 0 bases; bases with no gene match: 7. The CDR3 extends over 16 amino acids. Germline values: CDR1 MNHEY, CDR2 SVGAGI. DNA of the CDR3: TGTGCCAGCAGTTACTCATTTACAGGGGGCTGGACTGAAGCTTTCTTT. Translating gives CASSYSFTGGWTEAFF.

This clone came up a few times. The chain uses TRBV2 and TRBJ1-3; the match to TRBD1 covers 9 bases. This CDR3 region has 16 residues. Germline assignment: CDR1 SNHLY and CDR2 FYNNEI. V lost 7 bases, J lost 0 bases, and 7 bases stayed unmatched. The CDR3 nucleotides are TGTGCCAGCACCGAACAGGGGGCGTTCTCTGGAAACACCATATATTTT. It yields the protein CASTEQGAFSGNTIYF.

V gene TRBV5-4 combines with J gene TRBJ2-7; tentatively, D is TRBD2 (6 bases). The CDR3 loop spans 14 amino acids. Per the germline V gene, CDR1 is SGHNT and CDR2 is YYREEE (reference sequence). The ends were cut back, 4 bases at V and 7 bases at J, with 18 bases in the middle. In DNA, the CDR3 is TGTGCCAGCAGCCAGGACGGTGGGGACTCTGAGCAGTACTTC. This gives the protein CASSQDGGDSEQYF.

Written as DNA, the CDR3 is TGTGCCAGCAGTTTGGTCAGGGCCGAGCAGTACTTC. It translates to CASSLVRAEQYF. The chain recombines TRBV28 with TRBJ2-7; maybe TRBD1 (5 bases). The germline V gene encodes CDR1 MDHEN and CDR2 SYDVKM. The V end was cut by 3 bases, the J end by 6 bases, with 9 bases between. CDR3 length: 12 residues.

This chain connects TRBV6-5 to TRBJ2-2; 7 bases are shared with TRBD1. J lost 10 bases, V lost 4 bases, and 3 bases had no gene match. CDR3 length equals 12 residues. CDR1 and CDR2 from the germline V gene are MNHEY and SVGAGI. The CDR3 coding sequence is TGTGCCAGCAGTTCACAGGGGCTGGAGCTGTTTTTT. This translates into CASSSQGLELFF.

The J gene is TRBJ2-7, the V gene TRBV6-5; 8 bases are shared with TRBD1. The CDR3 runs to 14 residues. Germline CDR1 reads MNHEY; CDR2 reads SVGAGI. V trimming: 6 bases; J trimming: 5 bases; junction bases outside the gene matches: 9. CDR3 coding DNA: TGTGCCAGCAGGGACCAGGGGGCGGGCAACGAGCAGTACTTC. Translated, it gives CASRDQGAGNEQYF.

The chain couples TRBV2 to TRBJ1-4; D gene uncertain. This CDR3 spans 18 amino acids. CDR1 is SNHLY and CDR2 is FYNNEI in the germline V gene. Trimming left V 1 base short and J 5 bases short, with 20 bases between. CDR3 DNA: TGTGCCAGCAGTGAAGTTGGGTTTGGGCCAGATCAAAATGAAAAACTGTTTTTT. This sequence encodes CASSEVGFGPDQNEKLFF.

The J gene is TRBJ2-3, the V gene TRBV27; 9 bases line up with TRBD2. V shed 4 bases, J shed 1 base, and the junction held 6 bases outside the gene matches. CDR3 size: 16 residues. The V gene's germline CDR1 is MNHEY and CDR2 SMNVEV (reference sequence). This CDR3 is CASSSGRLAGTDTQYF. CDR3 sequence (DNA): TGTGCCAGCAGTTCGGGTCGACTAGCGGGCACAGATACGCAGTATTTT.

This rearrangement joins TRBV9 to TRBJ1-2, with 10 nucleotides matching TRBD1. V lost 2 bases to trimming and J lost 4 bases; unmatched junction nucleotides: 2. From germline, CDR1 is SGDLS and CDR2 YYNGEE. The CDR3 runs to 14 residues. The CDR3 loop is CASSVDRGLYGYTF. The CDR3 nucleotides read TGTGCCAGCAGCGTCGACAGGGGGCTCTATGGCTACACCTTC.